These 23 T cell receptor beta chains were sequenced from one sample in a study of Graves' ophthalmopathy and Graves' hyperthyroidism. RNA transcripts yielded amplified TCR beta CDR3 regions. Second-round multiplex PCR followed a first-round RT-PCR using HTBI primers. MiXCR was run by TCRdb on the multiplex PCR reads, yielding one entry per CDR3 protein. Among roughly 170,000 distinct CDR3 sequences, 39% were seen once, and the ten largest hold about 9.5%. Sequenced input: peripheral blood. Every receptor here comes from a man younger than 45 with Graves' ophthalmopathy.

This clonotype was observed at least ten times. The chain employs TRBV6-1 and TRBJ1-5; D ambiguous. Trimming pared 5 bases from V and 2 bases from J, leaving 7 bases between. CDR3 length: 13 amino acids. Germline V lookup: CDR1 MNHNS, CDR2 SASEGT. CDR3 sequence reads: CASSQGGNQPQHF. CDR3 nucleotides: TGTGCCAGCAGTCAAGGCGGCAATCAGCCCCAGCATTTT.

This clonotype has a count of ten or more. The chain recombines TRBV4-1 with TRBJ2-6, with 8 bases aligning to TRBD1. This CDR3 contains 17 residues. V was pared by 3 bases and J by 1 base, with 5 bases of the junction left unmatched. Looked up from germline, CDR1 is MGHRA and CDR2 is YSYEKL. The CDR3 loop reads CASSHDGTGSGANVLTF. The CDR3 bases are TGCGCCAGCAGCCATGATGGGACAGGTTCTGGGGCCAACGTCCTGACTTTC.

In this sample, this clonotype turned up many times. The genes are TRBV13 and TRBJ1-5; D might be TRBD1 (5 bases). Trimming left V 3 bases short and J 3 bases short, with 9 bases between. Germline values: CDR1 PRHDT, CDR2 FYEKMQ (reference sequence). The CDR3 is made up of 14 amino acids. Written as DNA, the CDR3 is TGTGCCAGCAGCTTGGGAGGGGTCAATCAGCCCCAGCATTTT. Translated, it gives CASSLGGVNQPQHF.

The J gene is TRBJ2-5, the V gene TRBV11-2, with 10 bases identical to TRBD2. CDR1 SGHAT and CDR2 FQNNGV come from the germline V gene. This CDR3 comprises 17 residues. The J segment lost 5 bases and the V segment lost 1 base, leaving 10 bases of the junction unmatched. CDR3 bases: TGTGCCAGCAGCTTAGGGGGACTAAGCGGGGGGGTCGAGACCCAGTACTTC. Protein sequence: CASSLGGLSGGVETQYF.

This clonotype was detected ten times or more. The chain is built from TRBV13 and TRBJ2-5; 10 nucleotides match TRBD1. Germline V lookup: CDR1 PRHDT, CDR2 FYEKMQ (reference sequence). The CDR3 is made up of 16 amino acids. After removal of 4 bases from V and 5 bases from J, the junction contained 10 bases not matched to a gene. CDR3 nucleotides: TGTGCCAGCAGCTCAGCCGGGACAGGGGAGGGGGAGACCCAGTACTTC. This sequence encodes CASSSAGTGEGETQYF.

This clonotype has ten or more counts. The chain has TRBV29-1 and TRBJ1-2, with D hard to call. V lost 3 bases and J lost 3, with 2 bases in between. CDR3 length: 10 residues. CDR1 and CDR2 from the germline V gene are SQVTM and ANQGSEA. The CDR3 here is CSVEDYGYTF. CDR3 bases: TGCAGCGTTGAGGACTATGGCTACACCTTC.

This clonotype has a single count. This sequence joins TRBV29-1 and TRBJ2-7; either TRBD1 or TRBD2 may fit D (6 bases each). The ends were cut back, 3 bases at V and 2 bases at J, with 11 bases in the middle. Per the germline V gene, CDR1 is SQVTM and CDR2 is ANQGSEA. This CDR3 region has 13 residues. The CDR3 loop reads CSVDGGTTYEQYF. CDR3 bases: TGCAGCGTTGACGGGGGCACCACCTACGAGCAGTACTTC.

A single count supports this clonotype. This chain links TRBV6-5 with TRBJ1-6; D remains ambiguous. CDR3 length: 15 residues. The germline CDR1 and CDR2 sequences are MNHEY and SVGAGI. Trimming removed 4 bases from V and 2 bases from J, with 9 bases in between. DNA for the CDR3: TGTGCCAGCAGTTCTACCACAGCCTATAATTCACCCCTCCACTTT. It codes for CASSSTTAYNSPLHF.

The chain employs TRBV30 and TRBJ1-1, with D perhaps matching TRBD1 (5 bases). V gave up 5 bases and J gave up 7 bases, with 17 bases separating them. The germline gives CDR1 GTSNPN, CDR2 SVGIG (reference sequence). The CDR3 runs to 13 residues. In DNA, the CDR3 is TGTGCCTGGCAGCCGGGACGGCGGAGTGAAGCTTTCTTT. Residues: CAWQPGRRSEAFF. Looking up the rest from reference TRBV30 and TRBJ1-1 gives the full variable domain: SQTIHQWPATLVQPVGSPLSLECTVEGTSNPNLYWYRQAAGRGLQLLFYSVGIGQISSEVPQNLSASRPQDRQFILSSKKLLLSDSGFYLCAWQPGRRSEAFFGQGTRLTVV.

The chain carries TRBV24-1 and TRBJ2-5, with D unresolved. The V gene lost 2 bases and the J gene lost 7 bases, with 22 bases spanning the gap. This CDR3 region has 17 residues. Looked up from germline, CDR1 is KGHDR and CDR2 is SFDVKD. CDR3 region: CATSDSPGWAEPSTQYF. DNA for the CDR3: TGTGCCACCAGTGATTCCCCCGGTTGGGCAGAGCCGTCGACCCAGTACTTC.

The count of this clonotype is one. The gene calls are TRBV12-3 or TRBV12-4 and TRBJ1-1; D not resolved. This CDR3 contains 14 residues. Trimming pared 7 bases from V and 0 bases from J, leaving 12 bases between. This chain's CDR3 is CASTLQAVNTEAFF. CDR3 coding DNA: TGTGCCAGCACCCTACAAGCGGTGAACACTGAAGCTTTCTTT.

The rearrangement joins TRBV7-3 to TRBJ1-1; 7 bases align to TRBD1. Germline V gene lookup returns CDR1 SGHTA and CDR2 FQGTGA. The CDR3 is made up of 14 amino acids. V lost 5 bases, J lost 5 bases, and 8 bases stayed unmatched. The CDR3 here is CASSPSPQGTEAFF. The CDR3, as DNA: TGTGCCAGCAGCCCATCCCCACAGGGGACTGAAGCTTTCTTT.

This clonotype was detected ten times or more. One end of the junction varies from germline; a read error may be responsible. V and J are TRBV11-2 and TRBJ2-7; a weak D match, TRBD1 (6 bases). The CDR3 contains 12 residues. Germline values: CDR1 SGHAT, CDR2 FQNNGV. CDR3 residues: CASSLDRQAGLW. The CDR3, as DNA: TGTGCCAGCAGCTTAGACCGACAGGCAGGCCTCTGG. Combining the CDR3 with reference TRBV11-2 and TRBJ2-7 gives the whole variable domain EAGVAQSPRYKIIEKRQSVAFWCNPISGHATLYWYQQILGQGPKLLIQFQNNGVVDDSQLPKDRFSAERLKGVDSTLKIQPAKLEDSAVYLCASSLDRQAGLWGPGTRLTVT.

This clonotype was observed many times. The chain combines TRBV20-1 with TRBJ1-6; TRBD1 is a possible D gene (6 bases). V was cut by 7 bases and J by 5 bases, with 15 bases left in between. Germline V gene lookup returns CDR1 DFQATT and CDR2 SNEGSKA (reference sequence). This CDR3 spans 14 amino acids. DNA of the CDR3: TGCAGTGGAGTTGGGGGGGCAGATAATTCACCCCTCCACTTT. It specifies CSGVGGADNSPLHF.

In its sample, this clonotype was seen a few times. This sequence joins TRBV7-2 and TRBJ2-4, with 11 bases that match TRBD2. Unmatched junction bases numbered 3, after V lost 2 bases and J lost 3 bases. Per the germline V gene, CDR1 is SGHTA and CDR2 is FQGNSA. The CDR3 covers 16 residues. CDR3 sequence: CASSLTLAGGKNIQYF. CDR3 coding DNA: TGTGCCAGCAGCTTAACCCTAGCGGGGGGCAAAAACATTCAGTACTTC.

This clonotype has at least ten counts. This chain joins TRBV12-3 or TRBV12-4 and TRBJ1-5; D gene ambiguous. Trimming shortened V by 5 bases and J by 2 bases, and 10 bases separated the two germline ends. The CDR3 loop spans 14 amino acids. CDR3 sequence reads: CASSPGMGNQPQHF. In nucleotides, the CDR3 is TGTGCCAGCAGTCCCGGGATGGGCAATCAGCCCCAGCATTTT.

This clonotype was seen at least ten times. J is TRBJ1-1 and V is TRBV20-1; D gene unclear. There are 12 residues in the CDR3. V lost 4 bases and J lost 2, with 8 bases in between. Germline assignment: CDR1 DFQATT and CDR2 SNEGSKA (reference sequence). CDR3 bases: TGCAGTGCTAAAGGCCCTAACACTGAAGCTTTCTTT. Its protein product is CSAKGPNTEAFF.

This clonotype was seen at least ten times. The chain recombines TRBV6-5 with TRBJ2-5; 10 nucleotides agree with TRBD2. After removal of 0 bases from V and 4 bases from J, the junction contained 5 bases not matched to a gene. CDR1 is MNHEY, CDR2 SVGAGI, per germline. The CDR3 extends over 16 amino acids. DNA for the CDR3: TGTGCCAGCAGTTACTCGGCTAGCGGGAGTCGAGAGACCCAGTACTTC. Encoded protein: CASSYSASGSRETQYF.

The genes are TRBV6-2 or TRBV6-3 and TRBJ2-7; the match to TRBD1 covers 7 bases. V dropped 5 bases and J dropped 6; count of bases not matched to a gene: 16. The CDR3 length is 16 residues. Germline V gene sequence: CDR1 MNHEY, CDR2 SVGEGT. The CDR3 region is CASSDPGQNHPGEQYF. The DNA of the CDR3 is TGTGCCAGCAGTGACCCGGGACAGAACCACCCAGGCGAGCAGTACTTC.

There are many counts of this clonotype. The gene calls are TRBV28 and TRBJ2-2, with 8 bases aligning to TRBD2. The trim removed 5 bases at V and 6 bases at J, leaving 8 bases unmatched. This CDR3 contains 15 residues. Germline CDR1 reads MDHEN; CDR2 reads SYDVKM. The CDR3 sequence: CASSKSGLVAGELFF. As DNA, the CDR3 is TGTGCCAGCAGTAAATCGGGACTAGTCGCCGGGGAGCTGTTTTTT.

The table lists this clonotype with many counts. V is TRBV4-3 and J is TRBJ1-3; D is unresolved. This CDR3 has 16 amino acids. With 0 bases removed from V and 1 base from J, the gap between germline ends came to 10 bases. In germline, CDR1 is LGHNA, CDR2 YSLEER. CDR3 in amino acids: CASSQEGPRSGNTIYF. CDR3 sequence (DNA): TGCGCCAGCAGCCAAGAAGGGCCTAGATCTGGAAACACCATATATTTT.

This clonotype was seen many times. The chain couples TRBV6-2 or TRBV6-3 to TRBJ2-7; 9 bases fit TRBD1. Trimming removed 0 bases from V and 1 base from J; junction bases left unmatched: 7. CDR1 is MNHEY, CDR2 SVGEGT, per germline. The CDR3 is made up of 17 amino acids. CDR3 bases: TGTGCCAGCAGTTACTCCCCAGGGACAGGGATTTCCTACGAGCAGTACTTC. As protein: CASSYSPGTGISYEQYF.

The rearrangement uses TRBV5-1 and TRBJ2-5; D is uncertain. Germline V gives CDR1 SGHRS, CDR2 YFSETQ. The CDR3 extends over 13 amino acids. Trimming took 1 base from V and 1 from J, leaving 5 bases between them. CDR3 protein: CASSLSTQETQYF. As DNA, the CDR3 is TGCGCCAGCAGCTTGTCGACCCAAGAGACCCAGTACTTC.